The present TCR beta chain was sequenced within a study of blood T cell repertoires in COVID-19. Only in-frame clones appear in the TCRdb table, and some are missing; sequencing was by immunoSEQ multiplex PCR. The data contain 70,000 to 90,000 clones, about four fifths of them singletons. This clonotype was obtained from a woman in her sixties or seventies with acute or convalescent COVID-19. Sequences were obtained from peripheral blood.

The CDR3 DNA follows: TGTGCCAGTAGTATAGCCCTAACAGGGGACCTAGCTGACTATGGCTACACCTTC. Translation gives CASSIALTGDLADYGYTF. This chain joins TRBV19 and TRBJ1-2; 7 bases fit TRBD1. This CDR3 is 18 amino acids long. The germline V gene has CDR1 LNHDA and CDR2 SQIVND (reference sequence). After removal of 1 base from V and 3 bases from J, the junction contained 14 bases not matched to a gene.